The rows below give T cell receptor beta chains drawn from one sample of a study of radiotherapy plus CTLA-4 blockade in lung cancer. Measured with immunoSEQ multiplex PCR; TCRdb has only the in-frame clones, and not every one. The sample holds about 62,000 clones, 60% to 80% seen once. This specimen was peripheral blood, taken from a patient treated with radiotherapy plus ipilimumab. These receptors all come from a human donor with non-small cell lung cancer who had a complete response to radiotherapy plus ipilimumab. Both conserved end residues are part of each CDR3. D genes are given only for firm matches.

J gene,D gene,V gene,CDR3 protein
TRBJ1-2,.,TRBV6-1,CASSPLEGSGYTF
TRBJ1-2,.,TRBV28,CASSSRGTSVGYTF
TRBJ2-7,TRBD2,TRBV29-1,CSVPGGAGEQYF
TRBJ2-7,TRBD2,TRBV29-1,CSASFRRPGLAGDSTYEQYF
TRBJ1-2,.,TRBV6-1,CAGGRYLYGYTF
TRBJ2-7,TRBD2,TRBV6-5,CASSLISGVSSYEQYF
TRBJ2-3,TRBD1,TRBV11-3,CASSFGQGGLHTQYF
TRBJ1-1,.,TRBV28,CASTMNTEAFF
TRBJ2-7,TRBD1,TRBV6-6,CASSYSGGGSYEQYF
TRBJ2-7,TRBD2,TRBV2,CASSAWPSGFYEQYF
TRBJ2-3,TRBD2,TRBV9,CASSVAPGGGAGGDTQYF
TRBJ1-2,TRBD1,TRBV6-5,CASSSGTGVAGYTF
TRBJ2-7,.,TRBV7-2,CATGGTVYEQYF
TRBJ2-1,.,TRBV29-1,CSVEGSGFAYNEQFF
TRBJ1-1,.,TRBV6-1,CASSGGGNTEAFF
TRBJ2-1,TRBD2,TRBV4-2,CASSQMGRFGTSGRLNEQFF
TRBJ2-6,.,TRBV19,CASSIRQGGTGANVLTF
TRBJ2-2,TRBD1,TRBV9,CASSVVGTGGELFF
TRBJ1-6,TRBD1,TRBV6-5,CASRRQGEGSPLHF
TRBJ1-4,TRBD1,TRBV25-1,CASSESSGTAEKLFF
TRBJ1-6,TRBD1,TRBV6-1,CASSEKGTANSPLHF
TRBJ2-1,.,TRBV7-2,CASRLRVFWDEQFF
TRBJ1-1,TRBD1,TRBV7-6,CASSLGQGAVSEAFF
TRBJ2-5,.,TRBV5-4,CASSPPGGETQYF
TRBJ1-3,TRBD1,TRBV27,CASSSQGPMGSGNTIYF
TRBJ2-6,TRBD1,TRBV5-6,CASRPGTGSSGANVLTF
TRBJ2-7,.,TRBV28,CASSLAAGEQYF
TRBJ1-1,TRBD1,TRBV19,CASSIQGAAKGTEAFF